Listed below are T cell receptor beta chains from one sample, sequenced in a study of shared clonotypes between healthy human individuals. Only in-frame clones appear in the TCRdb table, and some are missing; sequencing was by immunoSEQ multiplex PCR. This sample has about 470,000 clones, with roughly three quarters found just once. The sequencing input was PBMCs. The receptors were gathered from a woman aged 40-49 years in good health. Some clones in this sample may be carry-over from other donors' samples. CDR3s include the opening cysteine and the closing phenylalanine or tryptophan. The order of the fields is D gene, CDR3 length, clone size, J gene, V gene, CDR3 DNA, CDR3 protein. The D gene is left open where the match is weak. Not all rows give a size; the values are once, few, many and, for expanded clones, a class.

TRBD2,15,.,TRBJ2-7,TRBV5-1,TGCGCCAGCAGCTTGGGACTAGCGGGAGCCTACGAGCAGTACTTC,CASSLGLAGAYEQYF
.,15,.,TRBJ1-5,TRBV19,TGTGCCAGTAGTATAGGTAGGTCCCGGAATCAGCCCCAGCATTTT,CASSIGRSRNQPQHF
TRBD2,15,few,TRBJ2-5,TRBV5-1,TGCGCCAGCAGCGCCCAAGCGGGATCGCAAGAGACCCAGTACTTC,CASSAQAGSQETQYF
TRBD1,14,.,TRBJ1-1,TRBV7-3,TGTGCCAGCAGCGGACAGGGGGCGAACACTGAAGCTTTCTTT,CASSGQGANTEAFF
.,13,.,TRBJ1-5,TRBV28,TGTGCCAGCAGCTTGGCAGGGCGCCAGCCCCAGCATTTT,CASSLAGRQPQHF
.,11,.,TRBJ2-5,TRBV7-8,TGTGCCAGCAGCCCGCAAGAGACCCAGTACTTC,CASSPQETQYF
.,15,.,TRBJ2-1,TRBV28,TGTGCCAGCAGTTTGCTTAGCGGTACCTACAATGAGCAGTTCTTC,CASSLLSGTYNEQFF
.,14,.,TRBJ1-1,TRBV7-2,TGTGCCAGCAGCTTACAAGGGGGGGACACTGAAGCTTTCTTT,CASSLQGGDTEAFF
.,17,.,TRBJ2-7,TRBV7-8,TGTGCCAGCAGCGCCCTGGGGGGCATTTCCCCTGTCGACGAGCAGTACTTC,CASSALGGISPVDEQYF
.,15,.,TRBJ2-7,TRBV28,TGTGCCAGCAGTGTACAGGGCAGAAGCTCCTACGAGCAGTACTTC,CASSVQGRSSYEQYF
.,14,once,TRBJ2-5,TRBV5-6,TGTGCCAGCAGCTTGGAATTGACGCAAGAGACCCAGTACTTC,CASSLELTQETQYF
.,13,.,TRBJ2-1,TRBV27,TGTGCCAGCAGTTACTTCTCCGGCCCCGGGGAGTTCTTC,CASSYFSGPGEFF
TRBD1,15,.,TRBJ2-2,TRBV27,TGTGCCAGCAGACCCGGGGACAGGACCACCGGGGAGCTGTTTTTT,CASRPGDRTTGELFF
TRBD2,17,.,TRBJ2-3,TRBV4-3,TGCGCCAGCAGCCGCCTTTACGGGGACTACATTACAGATACGCAGTATTTT,CASSRLYGDYITDTQYF
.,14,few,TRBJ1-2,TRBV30,TGTGCCTGGAGTTACACGGCTGGTGGGTATGGCTACACCTTC,CAWSYTAGGYGYTF
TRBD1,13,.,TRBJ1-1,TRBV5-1,TGCGCCAGCAGCTTGGCCGGGACAGCTGAAGCTTTCTTT,CASSLAGTAEAFF
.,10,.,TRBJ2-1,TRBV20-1,TGCAGTGCGTCGGGGGTTGAGCAGTTCTTC,CSASGVEQFF
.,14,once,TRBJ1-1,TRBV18,TGTGCCAGCTCACCAATCCGGGCGAACACTGAAGCTTTCTTT,CASSPIRANTEAFF
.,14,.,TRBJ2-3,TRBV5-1,TGCGCCAGCAGTTCCGGGACACTCACAGATACGCAGTATTTT,CASSSGTLTDTQYF
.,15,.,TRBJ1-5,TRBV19,TGTGCCAGTAGTACAGGGACGGTGAGCAATCAGCCCCAGCATTTT,CASSTGTVSNQPQHF
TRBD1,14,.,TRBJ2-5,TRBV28,TGTGCCACACGACCGGACAGGGTAGGAGAGACCCAGTACTTC,CATRPDRVGETQYF
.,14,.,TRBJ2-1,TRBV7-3,TGTGCCAGCAGCCTAGCAAGCTCCTACAATGAGCAGTTCTTC,CASSLASSYNEQFF
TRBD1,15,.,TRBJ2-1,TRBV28,TGTGCCAGCAGTCTCCCCGGGACAGCCTACAATGAGCAGTTCTTC,CASSLPGTAYNEQFF
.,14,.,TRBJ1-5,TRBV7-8,TGTGCCAGCAGCGCCGGGGATAGCAATCAGCCCCAGCATTTT,CASSAGDSNQPQHF
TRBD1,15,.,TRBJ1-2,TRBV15,TGTGCCACCAGCAGAGATAAGGCAGGGGGTAGCGGCTACACCTTC,CATSRDKAGGSGYTF
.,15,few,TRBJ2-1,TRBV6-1,TGTGCCAGCAGTGAAGTGGACGACTCCTACAATGAGCAGTTCTTC,CASSEVDDSYNEQFF
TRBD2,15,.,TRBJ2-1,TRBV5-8,TGTGCCAGCAGCTTAGGGACTAGCAGGACCAATGAGCAGTTCTTC,CASSLGTSRTNEQFF
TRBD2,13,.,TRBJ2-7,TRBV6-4,TGTGCCACCACCCCGCGGGAGACGTACGAGCAGTACTTC,CATTPRETYEQYF
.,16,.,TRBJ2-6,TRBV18,TGTGCCAGCTCACCACCCGGCAGTAATGGGGCCAACGTCCTGACTTTC,CASSPPGSNGANVLTF
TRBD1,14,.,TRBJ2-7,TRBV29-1,TGCAGCGTCCCAACCGGGACAGGGGGCTACGAGCAGTACTTC,CSVPTGTGGYEQYF
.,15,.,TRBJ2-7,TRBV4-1,TGCGCCAGCAGCCAAGATTCTAGCGTTACCTACGAGCAGTACTTC,CASSQDSSVTYEQYF
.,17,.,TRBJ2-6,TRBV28,TGTGCCAGCAGTTGGGGCAGGACCTACTCTGGGGCCAACGTCCTGACTTTC,CASSWGRTYSGANVLTF
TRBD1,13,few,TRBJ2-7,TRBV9,TGTGCCAACGCAAGACAGGGGAAGTCCGAGCAGTACTTC,CANARQGKSEQYF
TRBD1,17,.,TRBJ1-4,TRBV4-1,TGCGCCAGCAGCCTCCTCACAGCCGGGACAGTTAATGAAAAACTGTTTTTT,CASSLLTAGTVNEKLFF